This T cell receptor (beta chain) derives from a study of cytomegalovirus exposure and HLA in healthy donors. Per the germline V gene, CDR1 is SGDLS and CDR2 is YYNGEE. Trimming shortened V by 4 bases and J by 1 base, and 15 bases separated the two germline ends. The CDR3 totals 16 residues. The PCR ran on 60 Vbeta and 13 Jbeta primers. Libraries were prepared by immunoSEQ multiplex PCR; TCRdb keeps only in-frame clonotypes and omits some of them. The sample holds some 77,000 clones; about 71% are singletons and the top ten take about 7%. The sample consisted of PBMCs. The receptor comes from a woman aged 40 to 50 in good health and CMV-seronegative. This sequence joins TRBV9 and TRBJ2-1, with D possibly being TRBD1 (6 bases). CDR3 sequence: CASSTQTGTSYNEQFF. CDR3 DNA sequence: TGTGCCAGCAGCACCCAGACAGGAACATCCTACAATGAGCAGTTCTTC.